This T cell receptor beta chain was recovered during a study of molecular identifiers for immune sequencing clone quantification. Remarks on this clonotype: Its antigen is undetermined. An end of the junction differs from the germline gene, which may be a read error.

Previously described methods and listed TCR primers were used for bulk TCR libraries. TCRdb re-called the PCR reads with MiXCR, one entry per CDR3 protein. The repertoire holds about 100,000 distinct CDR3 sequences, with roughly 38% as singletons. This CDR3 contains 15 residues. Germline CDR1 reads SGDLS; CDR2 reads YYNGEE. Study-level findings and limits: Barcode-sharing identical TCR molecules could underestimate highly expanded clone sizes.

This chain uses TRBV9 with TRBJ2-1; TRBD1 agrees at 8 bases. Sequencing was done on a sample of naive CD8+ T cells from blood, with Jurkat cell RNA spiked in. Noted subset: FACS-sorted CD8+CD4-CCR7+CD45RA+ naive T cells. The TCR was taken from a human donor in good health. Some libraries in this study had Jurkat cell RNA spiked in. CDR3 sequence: CASGVVGTGHNEQFF. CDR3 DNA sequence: TGTGCCAGCGGCGTAGTTGGGACAGGACACAATGAGCAGTTCTTC.